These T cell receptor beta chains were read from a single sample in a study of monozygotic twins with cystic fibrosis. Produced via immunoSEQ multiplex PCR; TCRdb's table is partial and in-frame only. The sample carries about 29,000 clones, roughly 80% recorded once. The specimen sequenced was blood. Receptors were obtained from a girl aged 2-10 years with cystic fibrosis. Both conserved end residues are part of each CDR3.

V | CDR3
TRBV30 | CAWSVVGVGSPLHF
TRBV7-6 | CASSRRGANSPLHF
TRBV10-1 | CASSESKLFRRNTEAFF
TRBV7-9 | CASSFGGLYNEQFF
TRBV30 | CAWTTGGGITGELFF
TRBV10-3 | CAISDQDRGSRTEAFF
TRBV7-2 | CASSLVLRNTEAFF
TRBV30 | CAWTMDRGNEQYF
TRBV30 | CAWRNPGLGSGGELFF
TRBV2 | CASSEAIVPGQGKIRNQPQHF
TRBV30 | CAWSVIIGETQYF
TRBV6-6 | CASSYTPMTGTGELFF
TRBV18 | CASLPGLAGDEQYF
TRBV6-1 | CASSEYGDRDQPQHF
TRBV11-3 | CASSSRTGSLADTQYF
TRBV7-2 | CASRRDRGNGYTF
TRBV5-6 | CASSLNHGGNTIYF
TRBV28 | CASRPRDPYGYTF
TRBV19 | CASSIGWDKGYTF
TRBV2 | CASRVDGYEQYF
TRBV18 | CASSPIGNTEAFF
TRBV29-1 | CSVVRQGRYNEQFF
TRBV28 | CASSAAGGRGGELFF
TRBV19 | CASSTPSHREQFF
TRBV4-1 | CASSRGQGVLYGYTF
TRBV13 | CASSLHREYNEKLFF
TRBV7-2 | CASSLGTESWETQYF
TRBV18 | CASSPSGRYNEQYF
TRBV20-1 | CSASDGYEAFF
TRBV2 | CASSEYPRAPGFF
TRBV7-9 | CASWRPNTGELFF
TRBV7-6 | CASSLAAGVSTDTQYF
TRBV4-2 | CASSRTSGRASLSEQYF
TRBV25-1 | CASSEYFPYRDTDTQYF
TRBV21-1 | CASSGSDRIGVGYTF
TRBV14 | CASSQRQGGQPQHF
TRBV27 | CASSSDTGWAETQYF
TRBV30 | CAWSGGQGMNTEAFF
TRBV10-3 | CATGTGFPYEQYF
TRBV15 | CATSKQETQYF
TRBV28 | CASSFYPGAGQPQHF
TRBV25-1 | CASSDLGTGRGEKLFF
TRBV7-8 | CASSSGTYEQYF
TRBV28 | CASSAPQGVGGYTF
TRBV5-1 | CASRRQGDIQGQETQYF
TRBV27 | CASSPTGVYYNSPLHF
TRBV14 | CASSQGYRVTGYTF
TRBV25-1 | CASSEWGGSYGYTF